This TCR beta chain originates from a study of Graves' ophthalmopathy and Graves' hyperthyroidism. Study outcomes and limitations: Ophthalmopathy cases were distinguished from stable hyperthyroidism by a 13-signature model, reaching over 85% sensitivity and approximately 81% specificity.

Germline V gene data show CDR1 as KGHDR and CDR2 as SFDVKD. The CDR3 loop spans 17 amino acids. Trimming at V came to 6 bases and at J to 7 bases, leaving 9 bases not matched to a gene. This clonotype was seen repeatedly, ten times or more. Its antigen is not identified. Uncontrolled infections, other autoimmune diseases, pregnancy or lactation barred patients from enrollment. Beta-chain TCR CDR3 regions were amplified from RNA transcripts. HTBI primers primed a first-round RT-PCR, and a second-round multiplex PCR followed. TCRdb independently ran MiXCR on the multiplex PCR reads; one entry per CDR3 protein. The sample yields roughly 160,000 distinct CDR3 sequences, roughly two fifths seen once.

The sequenced sample was peripheral blood. This receptor was identified in a man aged 25 to 40 with Graves' ophthalmopathy. V is TRBV24-1 and J is TRBJ2-2; TRBD2 aligns across 14 bases. The chain's CDR3 is CATSRLAGGPTSGELFF. CDR3 in DNA: TGTGCCACCAGTCGACTAGCGGGAGGGCCGACGAGCGGGGAGCTGTTTTTT.